This TCR beta chain was captured by sequencing in a study of T cell changes during pregnancy in multiple sclerosis. This CDR3 has 14 amino acids. The germline V and J ends were trimmed by 5 bases and 3 bases, with 14 bases remaining between them. The germline V gene has CDR1 MNHNY and CDR2 SVGAGI (reference sequence). Profiling relied on immunoSEQ multiplex PCR, and the TCRdb table lists in-frame clones only, not all of them. The sample has 70,000 to 80,000 clones; approximately 92% are singletons. This sequence originates from a female donor with multiple sclerosis, enrolled in a pregnancy study. The chain combines TRBV6-6 with TRBJ2-7, with a possible D match to TRBD1 (6 bases). The source material was peripheral blood, sampled in the first trimester of pregnancy. The CDR3 region is CASSDRSGFYEQYF. CDR3 sequence (DNA): TGTGCCAGCAGTGACAGGTCGGGCTTCTACGAGCAGTACTTC.